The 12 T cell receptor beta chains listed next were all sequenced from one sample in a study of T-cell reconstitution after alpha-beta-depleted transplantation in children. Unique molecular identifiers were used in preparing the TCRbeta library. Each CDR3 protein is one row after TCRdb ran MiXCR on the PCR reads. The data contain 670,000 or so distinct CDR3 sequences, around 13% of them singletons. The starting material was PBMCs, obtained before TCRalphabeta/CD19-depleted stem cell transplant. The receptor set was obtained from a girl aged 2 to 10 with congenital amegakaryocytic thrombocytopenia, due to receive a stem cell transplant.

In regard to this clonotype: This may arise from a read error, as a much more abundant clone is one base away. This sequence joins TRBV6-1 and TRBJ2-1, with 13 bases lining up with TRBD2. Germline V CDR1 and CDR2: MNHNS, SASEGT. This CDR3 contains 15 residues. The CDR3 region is CASSPGTSGNGEQLF. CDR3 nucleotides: TGTGCCAGCAGTCCCGGGACTAGCGGGAATGGGGAGCAGCTCTTC.

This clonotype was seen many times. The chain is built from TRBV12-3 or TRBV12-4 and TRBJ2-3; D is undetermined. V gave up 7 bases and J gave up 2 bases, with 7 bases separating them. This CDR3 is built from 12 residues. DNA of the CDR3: TGTGCCAGCACAAGCCCCACAGATACGCAGTATTTT. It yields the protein CASTSPTDTQYF.

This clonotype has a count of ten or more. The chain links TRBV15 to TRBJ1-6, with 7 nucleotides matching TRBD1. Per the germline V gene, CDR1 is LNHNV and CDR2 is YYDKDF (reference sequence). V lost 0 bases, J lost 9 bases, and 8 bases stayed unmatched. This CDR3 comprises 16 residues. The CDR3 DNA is TGTGCCACCAGCAGAGATCCGGGACAGATCCCTTCACCCCTCCACTTT. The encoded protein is CATSRDPGQIPSPLHF.

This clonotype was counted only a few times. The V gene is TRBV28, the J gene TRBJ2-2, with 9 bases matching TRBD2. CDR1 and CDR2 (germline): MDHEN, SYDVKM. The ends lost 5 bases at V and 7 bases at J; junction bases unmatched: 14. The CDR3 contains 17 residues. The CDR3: CASSVTGELAGDGELFF. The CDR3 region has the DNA TGTGCCAGCAGTGTAACAGGCGAACTAGCGGGTGACGGGGAGCTGTTTTTT. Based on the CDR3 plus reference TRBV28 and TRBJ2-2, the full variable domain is DVKVTQSSRYLVKRTGEKVFLECVQDMDHENMFWYRQDPGLGLRLIYFSYDVKMKEKGDIPEGYSVSREKKERFSLILESASTNQTSMYLCASSVTGELAGDGELFFGEGSRLTVL.

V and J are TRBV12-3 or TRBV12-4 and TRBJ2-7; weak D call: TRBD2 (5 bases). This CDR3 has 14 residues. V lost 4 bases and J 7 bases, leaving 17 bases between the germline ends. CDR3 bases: TGTGCCAGCAGTTCCACCCAAACGGGGTTAGAGCAGTACTTC. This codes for CASSSTQTGLEQYF.

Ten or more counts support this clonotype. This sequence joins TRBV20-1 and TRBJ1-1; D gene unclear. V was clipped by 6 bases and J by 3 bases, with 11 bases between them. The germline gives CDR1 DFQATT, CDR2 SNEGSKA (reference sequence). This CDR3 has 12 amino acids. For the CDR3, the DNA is TGCAGTGCCTCCGATTGGGACACTGAAGCTTTCTTT. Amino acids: CSASDWDTEAFF.

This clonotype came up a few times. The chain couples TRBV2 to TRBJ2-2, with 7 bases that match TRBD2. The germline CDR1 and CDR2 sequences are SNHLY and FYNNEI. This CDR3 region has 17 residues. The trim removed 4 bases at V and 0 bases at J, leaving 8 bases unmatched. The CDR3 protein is CASSAPLLAANTGELFF. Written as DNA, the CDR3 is TGTGCCAGCAGTGCGCCCCTGCTAGCGGCGAACACCGGGGAGCTGTTTTTT.

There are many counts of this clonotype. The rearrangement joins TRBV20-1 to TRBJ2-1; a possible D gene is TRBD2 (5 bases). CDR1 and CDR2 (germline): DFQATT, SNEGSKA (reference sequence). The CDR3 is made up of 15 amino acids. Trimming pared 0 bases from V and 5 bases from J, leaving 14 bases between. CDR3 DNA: TGCAGTGCTAGAGATCCGGGATTTGAAAACAATGAGCAGTTCTTC. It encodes CSARDPGFENNEQFF.

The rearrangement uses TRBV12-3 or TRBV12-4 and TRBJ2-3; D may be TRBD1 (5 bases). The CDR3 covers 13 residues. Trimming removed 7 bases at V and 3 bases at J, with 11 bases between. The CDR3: CASTLGRTDTQYF. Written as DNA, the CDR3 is TGTGCCAGCACCTTGGGGCGTACAGATACGCAGTATTTT.

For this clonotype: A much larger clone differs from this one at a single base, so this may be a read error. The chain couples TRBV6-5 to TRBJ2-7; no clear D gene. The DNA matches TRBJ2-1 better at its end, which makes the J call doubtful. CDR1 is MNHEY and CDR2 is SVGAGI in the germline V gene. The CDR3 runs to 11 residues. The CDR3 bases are TGTGCCAGCAGTCGCCCCGGGGAGCAGTTCTTC. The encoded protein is CASSRPGEQFF.

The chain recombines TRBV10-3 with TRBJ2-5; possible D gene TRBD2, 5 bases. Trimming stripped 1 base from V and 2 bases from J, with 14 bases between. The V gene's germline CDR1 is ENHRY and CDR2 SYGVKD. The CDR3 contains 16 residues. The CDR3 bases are TGTGCCATCAGTGAGTTTCGACGAGCGGATCAAGAGACCCAGTACTTC. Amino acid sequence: CAISEFRRADQETQYF.

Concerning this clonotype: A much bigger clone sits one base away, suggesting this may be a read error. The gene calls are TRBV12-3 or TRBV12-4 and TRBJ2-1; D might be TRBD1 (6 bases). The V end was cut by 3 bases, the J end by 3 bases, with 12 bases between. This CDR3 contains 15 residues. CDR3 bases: TGTGCCAGCAGTTTCACACAGGGCCTCTACAATGAGCAGTTCTTC. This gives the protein CASSFTQGLYNEQFF.